This TCR beta chain was identified in a study of blood T cell repertoires in COVID-19. Study-wide context: COVID-19 samples from acute and convalescent phases originated in the United States, Italy and Spain. PBMCs, B-cell-depleted T cells, or T cells provided the cDNA or gDNA that made up the material.

Per the germline V gene, CDR1 is LNHDA and CDR2 is SQIVND (reference sequence). The CDR3 contains 15 residues. Trimming removed 10 bases from V and 0 bases from J, with 18 bases in between. Per the original data handling: Reference gene primer amplification in the assay estimated nucleated cell counts. Generated by immunoSEQ multiplex PCR, the TCRdb table keeps only in-frame clones and is missing some. That table furnishes V, J and clone size, whereas the DNA furnished D and trimming. The sample has 130,000 or so clones, around 89% seen once; the top ten hold more than 2%. This clonotype was obtained from a man in his 70s with active COVID-19. The chain is built from TRBV19 and TRBJ1-1; perhaps TRBD1 as D (6 bases). The sequencing input was peripheral blood. The CDR3: CATRGWTVMNTEAFF. CDR3 DNA: TGTGCCACGCGAGGGTGGACAGTCATGAACACTGAAGCTTTCTTT.